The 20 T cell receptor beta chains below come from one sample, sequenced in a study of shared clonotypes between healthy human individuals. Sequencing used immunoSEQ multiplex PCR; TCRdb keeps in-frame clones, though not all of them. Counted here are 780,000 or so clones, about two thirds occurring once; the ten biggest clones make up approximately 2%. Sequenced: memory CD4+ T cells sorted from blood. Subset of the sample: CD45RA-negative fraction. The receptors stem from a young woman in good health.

The CDR3 is CASSIYGGEQYF. In nucleotides, the CDR3 is TGTGCCAGTAGTATTTATGGGGGCGAGCAGTACTTC. The chain has TRBV19 and TRBJ2-7, with D possibly being TRBD1 or TRBD2 (5 bases each). The length of the CDR3 is 12 residues. Germline CDR1 LNHDA, CDR2 SQIVND (reference sequence). Trimming took 3 bases from V and 6 from J, leaving 9 bases between them.

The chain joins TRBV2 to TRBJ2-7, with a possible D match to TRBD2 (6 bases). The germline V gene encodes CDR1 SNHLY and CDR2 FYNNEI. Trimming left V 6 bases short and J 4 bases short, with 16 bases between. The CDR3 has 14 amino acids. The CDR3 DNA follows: TGTGCCAGCAGCGCCGGGAGCAGAATTTACGAGCAGTACTTC. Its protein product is CASSAGSRIYEQYF.

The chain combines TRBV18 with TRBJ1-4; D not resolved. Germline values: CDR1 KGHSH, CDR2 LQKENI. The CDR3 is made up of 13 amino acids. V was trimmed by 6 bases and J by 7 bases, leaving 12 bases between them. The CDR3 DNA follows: TGTGCCAGCTCTGGGCGTGTAGCTGAAAAACTGTTTTTT. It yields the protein CASSGRVAEKLFF.

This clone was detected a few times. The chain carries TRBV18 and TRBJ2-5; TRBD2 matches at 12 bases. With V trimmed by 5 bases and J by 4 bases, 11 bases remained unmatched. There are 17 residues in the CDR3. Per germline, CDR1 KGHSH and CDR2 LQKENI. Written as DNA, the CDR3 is TGTGCCAGCTCAAAGACTAGCGGGAGAGGAATATCAGAGACCCAGTACTTC. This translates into CASSKTSGRGISETQYF.

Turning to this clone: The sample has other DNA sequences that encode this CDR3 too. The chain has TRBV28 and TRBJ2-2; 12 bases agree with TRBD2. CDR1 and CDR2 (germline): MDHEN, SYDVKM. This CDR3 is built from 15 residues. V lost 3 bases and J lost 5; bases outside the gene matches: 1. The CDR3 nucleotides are TGTGCCAGCAGTTTCGGGACTAGCGGGACCGGGGAGCTGTTTTTT. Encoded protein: CASSFGTSGTGELFF. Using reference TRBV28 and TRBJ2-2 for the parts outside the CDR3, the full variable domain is DVKVTQSSRYLVKRTGEKVFLECVQDMDHENMFWYRQDPGLGLRLIYFSYDVKMKEKGDIPEGYSVSREKKERFSLILESASTNQTSMYLCASSFGTSGTGELFFGEGSRLTVL.

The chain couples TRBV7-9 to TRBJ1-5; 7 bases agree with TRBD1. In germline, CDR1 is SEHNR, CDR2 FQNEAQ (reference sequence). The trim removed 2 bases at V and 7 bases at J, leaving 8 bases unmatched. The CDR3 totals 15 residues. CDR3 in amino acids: CASSLQGDSGQPQHF. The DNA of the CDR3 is TGTGCCAGCAGCTTACAGGGGGACAGCGGGCAGCCCCAGCATTTT.

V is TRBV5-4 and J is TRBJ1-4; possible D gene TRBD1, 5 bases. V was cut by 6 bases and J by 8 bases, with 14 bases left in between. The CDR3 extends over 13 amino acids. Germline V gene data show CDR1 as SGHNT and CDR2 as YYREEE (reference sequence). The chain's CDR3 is CASMGQGDEKLFF. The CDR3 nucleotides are TGTGCCAGCATGGGCCAGGGCGACGAAAAACTGTTTTTT. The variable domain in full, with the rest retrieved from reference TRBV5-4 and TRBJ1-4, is ETGVTQSPTHLIKTRGQQVTLRCSSQSGHNTVSWYQQALGQGPQFIFQYYREEENGRGNFPPRFSGLQFPNYSSELNVNALELDDSALYLCASMGQGDEKLFFGSGTQLSVL.

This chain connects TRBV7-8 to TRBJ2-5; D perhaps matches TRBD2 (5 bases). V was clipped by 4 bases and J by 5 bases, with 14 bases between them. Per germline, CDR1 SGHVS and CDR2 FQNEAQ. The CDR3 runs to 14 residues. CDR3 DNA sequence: TGTGCCAGCAGCTCATACACGGGAAGCGAGACCCAGTACTTC. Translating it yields CASSSYTGSETQYF.

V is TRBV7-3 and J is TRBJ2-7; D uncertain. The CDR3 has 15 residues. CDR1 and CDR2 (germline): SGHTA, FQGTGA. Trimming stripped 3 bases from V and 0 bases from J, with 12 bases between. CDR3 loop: CASSFEPTSSYEQYF. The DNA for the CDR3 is TGTGCCAGCAGCTTCGAGCCCACGAGCTCCTACGAGCAGTACTTC.

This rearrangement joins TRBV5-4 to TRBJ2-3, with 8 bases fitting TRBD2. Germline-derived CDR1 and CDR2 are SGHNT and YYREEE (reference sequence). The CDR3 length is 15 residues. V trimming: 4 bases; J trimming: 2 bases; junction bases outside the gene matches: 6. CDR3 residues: CASSNGGLDTDTQYF. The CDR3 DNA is TGTGCCAGCAGCAATGGGGGACTAGACACAGATACGCAGTATTTT.

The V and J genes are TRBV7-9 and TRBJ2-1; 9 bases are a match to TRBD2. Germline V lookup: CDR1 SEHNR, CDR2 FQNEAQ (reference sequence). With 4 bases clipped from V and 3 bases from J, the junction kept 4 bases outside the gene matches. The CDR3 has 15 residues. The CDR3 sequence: CASSSIAGDYNEQFF. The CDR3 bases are TGTGCCAGCAGCTCCATAGCGGGAGACTACAATGAGCAGTTCTTC. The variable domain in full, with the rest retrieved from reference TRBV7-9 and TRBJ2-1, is DTGVSQNPRHKITKRGQNVTFRCDPISEHNRLYWYRQTLGQGPEFLTYFQNEAQLEKSRLLSDRFSAERPKGSFSTLEIQRTEQGDSAMYLCASSSIAGDYNEQFFGPGTRLTVL.

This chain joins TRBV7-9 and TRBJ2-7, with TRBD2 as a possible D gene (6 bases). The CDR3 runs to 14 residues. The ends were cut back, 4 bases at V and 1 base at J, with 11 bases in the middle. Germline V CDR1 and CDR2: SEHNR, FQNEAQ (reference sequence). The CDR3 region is CASSSLADSYEQYF. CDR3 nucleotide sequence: TGTGCCAGCAGCTCATTAGCGGATTCCTACGAGCAGTACTTC.

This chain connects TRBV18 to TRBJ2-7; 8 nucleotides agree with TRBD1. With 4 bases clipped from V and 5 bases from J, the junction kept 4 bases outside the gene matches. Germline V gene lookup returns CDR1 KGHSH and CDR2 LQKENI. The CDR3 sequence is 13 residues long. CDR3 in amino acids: CASSLTGDHEQYF. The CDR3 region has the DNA TGTGCCAGCTCACTGACAGGGGACCACGAGCAGTACTTC.

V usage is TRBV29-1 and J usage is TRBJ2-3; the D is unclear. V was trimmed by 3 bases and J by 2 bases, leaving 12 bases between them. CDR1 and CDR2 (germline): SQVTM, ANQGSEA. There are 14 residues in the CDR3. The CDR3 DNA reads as TGCAGCGTTGAGCGCGGAGCTTACACAGATACGCAGTATTTT. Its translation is CSVERGAYTDTQYF.

CDR3 region: CASSFNSGNTIYF. As DNA, the CDR3 is TGTGCCAGCAGCTTTAACTCTGGAAACACCATATATTTT. This rearrangement joins TRBV7-6 to TRBJ1-3; no clear D. CDR3 length: 13 amino acids. Germline CDR1 and CDR2: SGHVS and FNYEAQ. V lost 3 bases and J 0 bases, leaving 3 bases between the germline ends.

The CDR3 region has the DNA TGCGCCAGCAGCTTGGCCGAAGCGGGGGGCACAGATACGCAGTATTTT. This sequence encodes CASSLAEAGGTDTQYF. The chain uses TRBV5-1 and TRBJ2-3; 8 bases are shared with TRBD2. Germline CDR1 is SGHRS and CDR2 is YFSETQ. V was pared by 0 bases and J by 1 base, with 4 bases of the junction left unmatched. The CDR3 spans 16 residues. The whole variable domain, remainder taken from reference TRBV5-1 and TRBJ2-3, is KAGVTQTPRYLIKTRGQQVTLSCSPISGHRSVSWYQQTPGQGLQFLFEYFSETQRNKGNFPGRFSGRQFSNSRSEMNVSTLELGDSALYLCASSLAEAGGTDTQYFGPGTRLTVL.

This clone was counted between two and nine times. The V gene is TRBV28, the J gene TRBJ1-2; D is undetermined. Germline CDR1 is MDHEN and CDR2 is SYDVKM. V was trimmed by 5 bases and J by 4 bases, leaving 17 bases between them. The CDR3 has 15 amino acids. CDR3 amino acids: CASSNNPLPGYGYTF. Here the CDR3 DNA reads TGTGCCAGCAGTAACAACCCCCTCCCGGGCTATGGCTACACCTTC.

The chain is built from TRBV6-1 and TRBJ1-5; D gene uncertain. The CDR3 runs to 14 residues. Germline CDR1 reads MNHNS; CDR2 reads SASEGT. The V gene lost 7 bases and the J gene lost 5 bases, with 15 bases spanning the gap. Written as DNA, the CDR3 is TGTGCCAGCACCTCGACCCGGGCAGATCAGCCCCAGCATTTT. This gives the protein CASTSTRADQPQHF.

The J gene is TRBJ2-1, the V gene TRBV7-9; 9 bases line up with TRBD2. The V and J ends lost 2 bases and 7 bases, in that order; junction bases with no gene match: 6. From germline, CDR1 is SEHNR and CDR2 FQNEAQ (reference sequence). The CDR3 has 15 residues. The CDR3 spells CASSLSGRYGNEQFF. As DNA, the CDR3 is TGTGCCAGCAGCTTAAGCGGGAGGTATGGGAATGAGCAGTTCTTC.

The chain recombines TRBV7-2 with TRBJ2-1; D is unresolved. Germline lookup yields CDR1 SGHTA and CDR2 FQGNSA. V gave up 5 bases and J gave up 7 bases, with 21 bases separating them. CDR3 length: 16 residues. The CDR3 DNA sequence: TGTGCCAGCAGCACTGGGGTAGCCCTAGGTGCTAATGAGCAGTTCTTC. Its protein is CASSTGVALGANEQFF. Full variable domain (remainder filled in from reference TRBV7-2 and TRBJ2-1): GAGVSQSPSNKVTEKGKDVELRCDPISGHTALYWYRQSLGQGLEFLIYFQGNSAPDKSGLPSDRFSAERTGGSVSTLTIQRTQQEDSAVYLCASSTGVALGANEQFFGPGTRLTVL.